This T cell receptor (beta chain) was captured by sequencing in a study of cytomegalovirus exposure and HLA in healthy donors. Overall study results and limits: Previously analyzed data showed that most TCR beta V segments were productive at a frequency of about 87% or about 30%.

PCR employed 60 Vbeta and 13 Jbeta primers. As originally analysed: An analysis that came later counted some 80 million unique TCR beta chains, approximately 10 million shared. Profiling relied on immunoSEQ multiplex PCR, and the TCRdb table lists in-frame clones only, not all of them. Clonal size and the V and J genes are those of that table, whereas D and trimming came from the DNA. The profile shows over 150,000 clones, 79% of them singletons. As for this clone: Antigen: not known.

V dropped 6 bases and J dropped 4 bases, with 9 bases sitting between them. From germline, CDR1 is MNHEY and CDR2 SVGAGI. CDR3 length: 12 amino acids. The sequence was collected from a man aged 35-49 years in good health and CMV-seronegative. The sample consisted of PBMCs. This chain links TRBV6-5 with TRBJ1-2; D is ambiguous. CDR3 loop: CASREVGYGYTF. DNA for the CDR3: TGTGCCAGCAGAGAGGTGGGCTATGGCTACACCTTC.